This passage covers 18 T cell receptor beta chains from one sample sequenced in a study of CD8 T cells in ankylosing spondylitis. TCRdb analysed the 5' RACE reads with MiXCR anew, one entry per CDR3 protein. The sample records 200,000 to 300,000 distinct CDR3 sequences, approximately 11% being singletons. Sequencing was done on a sample of blood, either unsorted or a sorted T cell fraction (not recorded which). The receptors were sampled from a male donor with ankylosing spondylitis or in good health (not recorded which).

This clonotype was found a few times. The V call is TRBV6-1, the J call TRBJ1-1; 7 nucleotides line up with TRBD1. The trim removed 6 bases at V and 4 bases at J, leaving 5 bases unmatched. Germline V gene sequence: CDR1 MNHNS, CDR2 SASEGT. The CDR3 is 13 residues long. CDR3 loop: CASSRQGTTEAFF. The CDR3 DNA follows: TGTGCCAGCAGCCGACAGGGCACCACTGAAGCTTTCTTT.

The CDR3 is CASSFGGAGTEAFF. In DNA, the CDR3 is TGCGCCAGCAGCTTTGGGGGCGCAGGCACTGAAGCTTTCTTT. V gene TRBV5-1 combines with J gene TRBJ1-1, with TRBD1 as a possible D gene (6 bases). The germline gives CDR1 SGHRS, CDR2 YFSETQ. The CDR3 covers 14 residues. V lost 2 bases and J 4 bases, leaving 12 bases between the germline ends. The full variable domain, completed using reference TRBV5-1 and TRBJ1-1, is KAGVTQTPRYLIKTRGQQVTLSCSPISGHRSVSWYQQTPGQGLQFLFEYFSETQRNKGNFPGRFSGRQFSNSRSEMNVSTLELGDSALYLCASSFGGAGTEAFFGQGTRLTVV.

In regard to this clonotype: A much larger clone is a single base away; this may be a read error. The genes are TRBV12-3 or TRBV12-4 and TRBJ1-5, with D unclear. The CDR3 has 13 residues. CDR3 sequence (DNA): TGTACCAGCAGTTTAGGAATCAATCAGCCCCAGCATTTT. Protein sequence: CTSSLGINQPQHF.

The chain is built from TRBV7-2 and TRBJ2-5; TRBD1 is a possible D gene (5 bases). The CDR3 is 15 amino acids. CDR1 is SGHTA and CDR2 is FQGNSA in the germline V gene. V was pared by 6 bases and J by 5 bases, with 19 bases between. The DNA of the CDR3 is TGTGCCAGCAGTCCAGGGTTAGGGGCCGGGGAGACCCAGTACTTC. It translates to CASSPGLGAGETQYF.

The sample holds many counts of this clonotype. V and J are TRBV4-2 and TRBJ2-1, with D possibly matching TRBD2 (6 bases). The CDR3 extends over 19 amino acids. Trimming removed 3 bases at V and 8 bases at J, with 29 bases between. Germline CDR1 and CDR2: LGHNA and YNFKEQ. The CDR3 region has the DNA TGTGCCAGCAGCCAGGGACGGGGAGGTATGAATGGGCAATGGGATGAGCAGTTCTTC. It encodes CASSQGRGGMNGQWDEQFF.

This clonotype came up a few times. CDR3 amino acids: CASSHRAPNSPLHF. The CDR3 DNA reads TGTGCCAGCAGTCACAGGGCCCCAAATTCACCCCTCCACTTT. The chain uses TRBV7-9 and TRBJ1-6; tentative D call: TRBD1 (6 bases). Trimming removed 6 bases from V and 7 bases from J, with 13 bases in between. The V gene's germline CDR1 is SEHNR and CDR2 FQNEAQ (reference sequence). The CDR3 loop spans 14 amino acids.

This clonotype has more than one count but fewer than ten. The chain links TRBV12-3 or TRBV12-4 to TRBJ1-4; D is unresolved. With 1 base removed from V and 8 bases from J, the gap between germline ends came to 11 bases. The CDR3 covers 14 residues. The CDR3 reads CASSLVPRGEKLFF. DNA for the CDR3: TGTGCCAGCAGTTTAGTGCCGAGAGGGGAAAAACTGTTTTTT.

This chain connects TRBV7-6 to TRBJ2-2, with D unclear. Trimming took 1 base from V and 7 from J, leaving 10 bases between them. This CDR3 has 14 residues. The V gene's germline CDR1 is SGHVS and CDR2 FNYEAQ. DNA of the CDR3: TGTGCCAGCAGCTTAGGTCTGTGGGACGGGGAGCTGTTTTTT. As protein: CASSLGLWDGELFF.

There are many counts of this clonotype. CDR3 in amino acids: CASSPGDTSTGELFF. The CDR3 region has the DNA TGTGCCAGCAGCCCCGGGGACACCTCGACCGGGGAGCTGTTTTTT. The chain joins TRBV7-3 to TRBJ2-2, with D perhaps TRBD1 (6 bases). The CDR3 spans 15 residues. Trimming removed 5 bases from V and 5 bases from J, with 15 bases in between. Germline CDR1 and CDR2: SGHTA and FQGTGA.

The sample holds a few counts of this clonotype. The rearrangement links TRBV5-5 to TRBJ2-5, with 9 bases aligning to TRBD2. Germline loops: CDR1 SGHKS, CDR2 YYEKEE (reference sequence). V shed 3 bases and J 5 bases; nucleotides not matched to a gene: 11. The CDR3 contains 16 residues. The CDR3 sequence: CASSYGRTSVEETQYF. The CDR3 DNA reads as TGTGCCAGCAGCTACGGTAGGACTAGCGTTGAGGAGACCCAGTACTTC.

The table lists this clonotype with many counts. The chain recombines TRBV9 with TRBJ2-3, with D maybe TRBD2 (6 bases). The V gene lost 3 bases and the J gene lost 4 bases, with 21 bases spanning the gap. The germline gives CDR1 SGDLS, CDR2 YYNGEE. The CDR3 totals 17 residues. The CDR3 protein is CASSARPQEGGPDTQYF. Here the CDR3 DNA reads TGTGCCAGCAGCGCAAGACCCCAGGAGGGAGGCCCAGATACGCAGTATTTT. Drawing the rest from reference TRBV9 and TRBJ2-3, the complete variable domain is DSGVTQTPKHLITATGQRVTLRCSPRSGDLSVYWYQQSLDQGLQFLIQYYNGEERAKGNILERFSAQQFPDLHSELNLSSLELGDSALYFCASSARPQEGGPDTQYFGPGTRLTVL.

As DNA, the CDR3 is TGTGCCAGTAAGCGGGGCCCCACAGATACGCAGTATTTT. As protein: CASKRGPTDTQYF. V is TRBV6-6 and J is TRBJ2-3, with 7 positions matching TRBD2. This CDR3 is built from 13 residues. Per the germline V gene, CDR1 is MNHNY and CDR2 is SVGAGI (reference sequence). With V trimmed by 9 bases and J by 2 bases, 5 bases remained unmatched.

This clonotype has ten or more counts. The chain couples TRBV10-3 to TRBJ2-1; 8 bases agree with TRBD2. The V segment lost 0 bases and the J segment 4 bases; nucleotides outside the gene matches: 5. This CDR3 region has 16 residues. Germline loops: CDR1 ENHRY, CDR2 SYGVKD. The CDR3 is CAISESIERGYNEQFF. As DNA, the CDR3 is TGTGCCATCAGTGAGTCGATAGAGCGGGGGTACAATGAGCAGTTCTTC.

This clonotype was seen ten or more times. The V gene is TRBV5-1, the J gene TRBJ2-4; 8 nucleotides agree with TRBD1. The germline V gene encodes CDR1 SGHRS and CDR2 YFSETQ. The CDR3 extends over 13 amino acids. V was clipped by 0 bases and J by 14 bases; unmatched bases: 7. The CDR3 DNA reads TGCGCCAGCAGCTTGGCCTCGGGACAGGCTAAGTACTTC. It yields the protein CASSLASGQAKYF.

This clonotype was counted many times. The V gene is TRBV9, the J gene TRBJ2-3; TRBD2 agrees at 7 bases. The CDR3 spans 14 residues. Germline V gives CDR1 SGDLS, CDR2 YYNGEE. V dropped 1 base and J dropped 4; count of bases not matched to a gene: 3. The CDR3: CASSVQLASDTQYF. The CDR3 nucleotides read TGTGCCAGCAGCGTACAACTAGCGTCAGATACGCAGTATTTT.

This clonotype occurred many times. The rearrangement links TRBV3-1 to TRBJ1-1; tentative D call: TRBD1 (5 bases). Germline V gene lookup returns CDR1 LGHDT and CDR2 YNNKEL (reference sequence). CDR3 length: 14 residues. V lost 2 bases and J 8 bases, leaving 15 bases between the germline ends. CDR3 loop: CASSQTSRQKEAFF. In DNA form, the CDR3 reads TGTGCCAGCAGCCAAACTTCCCGACAGAAGGAAGCTTTCTTT.

This clonotype was detected ten times or more. The DNA of the CDR3 is TGTGCCAGCAGTTACTCCTCAGGGTACAATCAGCCCCAGCATTTT. This translates into CASSYSSGYNQPQHF. The chain couples TRBV6-5 to TRBJ1-5, with D perhaps matching TRBD1 (5 bases). Trimming stripped 0 bases from V and 3 bases from J, with 9 bases between. Germline-derived CDR1 and CDR2 are MNHEY and SVGAGI. This CDR3 has 15 amino acids.

This clonotype has a count of ten or more. The chain recombines TRBV20-1 with TRBJ1-5, with TRBD1 identical over 9 bases. Germline values: CDR1 DFQATT, CDR2 SNEGSKA (reference sequence). The trim removed 6 bases at V and 9 bases at J, leaving 6 bases unmatched. The CDR3 consists of 12 residues. The CDR3 nucleotides are TGCAGTGCCTGGGACAGGGAGCGGCCCCAGCATTTT. Amino acids: CSAWDRERPQHF.